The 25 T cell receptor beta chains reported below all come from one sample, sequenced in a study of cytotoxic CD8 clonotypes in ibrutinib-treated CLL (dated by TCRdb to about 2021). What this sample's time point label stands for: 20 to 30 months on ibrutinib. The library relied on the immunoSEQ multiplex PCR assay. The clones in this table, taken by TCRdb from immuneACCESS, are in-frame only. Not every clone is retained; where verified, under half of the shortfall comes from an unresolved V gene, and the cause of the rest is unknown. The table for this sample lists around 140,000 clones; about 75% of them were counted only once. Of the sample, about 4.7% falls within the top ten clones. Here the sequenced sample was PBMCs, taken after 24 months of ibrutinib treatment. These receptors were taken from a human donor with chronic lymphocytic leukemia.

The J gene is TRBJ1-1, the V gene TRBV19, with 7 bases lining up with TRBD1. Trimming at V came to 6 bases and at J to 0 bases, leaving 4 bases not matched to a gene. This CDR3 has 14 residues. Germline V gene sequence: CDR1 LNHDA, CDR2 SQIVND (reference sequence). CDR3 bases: TGTGCCAGTAGGTTGACAGGGATGAACACTGAAGCTTTCTTT. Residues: CASRLTGMNTEAFF.

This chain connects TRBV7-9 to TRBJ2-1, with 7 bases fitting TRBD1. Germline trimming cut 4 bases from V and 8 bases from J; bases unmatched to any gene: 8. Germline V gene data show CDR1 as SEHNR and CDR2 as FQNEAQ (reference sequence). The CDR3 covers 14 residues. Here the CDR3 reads CASSSPTGLHEQFF. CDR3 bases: TGTGCCAGCAGCTCCCCGACAGGGTTGCATGAGCAGTTCTTC. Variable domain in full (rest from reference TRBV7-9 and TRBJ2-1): DTGVSQNPRHKITKRGQNVTFRCDPISEHNRLYWYRQTLGQGPEFLTYFQNEAQLEKSRLLSDRFSAERPKGSFSTLEIQRTEQGDSAMYLCASSSPTGLHEQFFGPGTRLTVL.

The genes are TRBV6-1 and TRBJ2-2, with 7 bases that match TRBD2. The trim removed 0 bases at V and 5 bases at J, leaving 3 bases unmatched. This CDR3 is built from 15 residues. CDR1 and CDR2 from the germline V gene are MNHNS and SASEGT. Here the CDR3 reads CASSEALAATGELFF. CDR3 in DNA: TGTGCCAGCAGTGAAGCGCTAGCGGCTACCGGGGAGCTGTTTTTT.

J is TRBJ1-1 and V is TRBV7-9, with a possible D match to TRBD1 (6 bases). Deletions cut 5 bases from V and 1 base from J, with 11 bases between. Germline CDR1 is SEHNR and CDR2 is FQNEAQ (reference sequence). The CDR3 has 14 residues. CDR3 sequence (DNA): TGTGCCAGCAGCCCACGGACAGAGAACACTGAAGCTTTCTTT. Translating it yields CASSPRTENTEAFF.

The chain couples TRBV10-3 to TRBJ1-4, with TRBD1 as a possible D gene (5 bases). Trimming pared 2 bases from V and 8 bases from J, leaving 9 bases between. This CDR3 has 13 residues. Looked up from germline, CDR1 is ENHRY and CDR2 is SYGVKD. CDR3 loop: CAISEGGSEKLFF. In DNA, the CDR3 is TGTGCCATCAGTGAGGGGGGGAGCGAAAAACTGTTTTTT.

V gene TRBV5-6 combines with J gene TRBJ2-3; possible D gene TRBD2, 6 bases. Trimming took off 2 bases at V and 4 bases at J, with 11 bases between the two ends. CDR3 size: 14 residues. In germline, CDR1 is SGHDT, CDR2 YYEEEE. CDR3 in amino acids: CASSFAGSPDTQYF. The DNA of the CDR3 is TGTGCCAGCAGCTTCGCGGGGAGCCCAGATACGCAGTATTTT.

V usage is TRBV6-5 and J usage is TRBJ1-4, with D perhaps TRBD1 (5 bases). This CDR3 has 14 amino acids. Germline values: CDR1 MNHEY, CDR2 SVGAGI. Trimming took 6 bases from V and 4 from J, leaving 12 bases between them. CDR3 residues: CASSHGGVNEKLFF. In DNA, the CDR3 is TGTGCCAGCAGCCACGGGGGGGTTAATGAAAAACTGTTTTTT.

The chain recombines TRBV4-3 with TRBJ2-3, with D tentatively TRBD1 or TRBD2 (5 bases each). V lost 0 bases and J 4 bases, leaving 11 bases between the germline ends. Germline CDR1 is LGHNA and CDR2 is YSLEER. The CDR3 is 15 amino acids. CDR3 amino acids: CASSQELRGADTQYF. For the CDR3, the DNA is TGCGCCAGCAGCCAAGAACTCCGAGGGGCAGATACGCAGTATTTT.

CDR3 sequence reads: CASSIGLGGRTEAFF. The CDR3 nucleotides read TGTGCCAGTAGTATCGGGCTGGGAGGGCGGACTGAAGCTTTCTTT. The chain links TRBV19 to TRBJ1-1; D unresolved. Per germline, CDR1 LNHDA and CDR2 SQIVND (reference sequence). CDR3 length: 15 residues. V was cut by 3 bases and J by 5 bases, with 16 bases left in between. The variable domain in full, with the rest retrieved from reference TRBV19 and TRBJ1-1, is DGGITQSPKYLFRKEGQNVTLSCEQNLNHDAMYWYRQDPGQGLRLIYYSQIVNDFQKGDIAEGYSVSREKKESFPLTVTSAQKNPTAFYLCASSIGLGGRTEAFFGQGTRLTVV.

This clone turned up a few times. CDR3 sequence: CASIAVNTGELFF. CDR3 DNA sequence: TGTGCCAGTATAGCGGTAAACACCGGGGAGCTGTTTTTT. The rearrangement uses TRBV19 and TRBJ2-2; D is possibly TRBD2 (6 bases). CDR3 length: 13 residues. The ends were cut back, 7 bases at V and 2 bases at J, with 8 bases in the middle. CDR1 LNHDA and CDR2 SQIVND come from the germline V gene (reference sequence).

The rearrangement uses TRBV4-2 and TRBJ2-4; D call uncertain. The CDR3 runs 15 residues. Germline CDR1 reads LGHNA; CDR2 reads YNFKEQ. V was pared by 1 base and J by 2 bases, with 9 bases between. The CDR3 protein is CASSQAGETKNIQYF. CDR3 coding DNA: TGTGCCAGCAGCCAAGCCGGAGAGACCAAAAACATTCAGTACTTC.

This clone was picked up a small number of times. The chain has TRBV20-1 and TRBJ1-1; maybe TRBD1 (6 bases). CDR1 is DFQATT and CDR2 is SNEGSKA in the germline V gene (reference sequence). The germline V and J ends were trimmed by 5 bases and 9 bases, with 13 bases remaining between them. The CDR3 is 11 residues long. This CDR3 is CSAETGTQAFF. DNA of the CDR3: TGCAGTGCTGAAACAGGGACCCAAGCTTTCTTT.

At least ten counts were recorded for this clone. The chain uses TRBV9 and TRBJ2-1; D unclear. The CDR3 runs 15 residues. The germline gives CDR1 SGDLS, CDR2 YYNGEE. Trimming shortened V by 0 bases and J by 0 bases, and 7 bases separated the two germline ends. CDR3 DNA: TGTGCCAGCAGCGTAGTTGGAAGCTCCTACAATGAGCAGTTCTTC. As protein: CASSVVGSSYNEQFF.

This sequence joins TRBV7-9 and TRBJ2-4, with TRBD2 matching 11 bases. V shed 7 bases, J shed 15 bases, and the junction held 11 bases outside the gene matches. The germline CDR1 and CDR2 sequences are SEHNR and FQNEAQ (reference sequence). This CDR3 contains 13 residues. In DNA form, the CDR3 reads TGTGCCAGCAACCAACTAGCGGGAGCGGATGGGTACTTC. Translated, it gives CASNQLAGADGYF.

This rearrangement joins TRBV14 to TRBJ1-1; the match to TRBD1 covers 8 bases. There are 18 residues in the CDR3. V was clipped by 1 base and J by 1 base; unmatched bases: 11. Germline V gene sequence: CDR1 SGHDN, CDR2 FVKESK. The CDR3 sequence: CASSQGRRGLYRNTEAFF. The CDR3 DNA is TGTGCCAGCAGCCAAGGCCGCAGGGGGCTATACCGGAACACTGAAGCTTTCTTT.

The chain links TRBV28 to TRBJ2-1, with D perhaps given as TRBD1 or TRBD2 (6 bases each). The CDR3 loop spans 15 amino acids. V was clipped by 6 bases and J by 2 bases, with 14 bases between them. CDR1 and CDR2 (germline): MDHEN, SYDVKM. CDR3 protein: CASRPRGRAYNEQFF. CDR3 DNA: TGTGCCAGCAGGCCCCGGGGGCGCGCCTACAATGAGCAGTTCTTC.

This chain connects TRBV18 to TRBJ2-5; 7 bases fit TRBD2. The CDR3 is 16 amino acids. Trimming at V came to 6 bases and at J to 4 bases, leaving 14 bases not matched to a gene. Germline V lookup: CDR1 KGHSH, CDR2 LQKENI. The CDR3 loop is CASSRLAGDAGETQYF. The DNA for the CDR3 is TGTGCCAGCTCCCGACTAGCTGGGGACGCGGGAGAGACCCAGTACTTC.

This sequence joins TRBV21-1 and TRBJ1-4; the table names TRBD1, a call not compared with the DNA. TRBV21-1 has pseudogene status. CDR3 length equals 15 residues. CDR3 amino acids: CASPKVRQGCEKLFF. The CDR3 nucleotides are TGTGCCAGCCCCAAAGTGCGGCAGGGATGTGAAAAACTGTTTTTT.

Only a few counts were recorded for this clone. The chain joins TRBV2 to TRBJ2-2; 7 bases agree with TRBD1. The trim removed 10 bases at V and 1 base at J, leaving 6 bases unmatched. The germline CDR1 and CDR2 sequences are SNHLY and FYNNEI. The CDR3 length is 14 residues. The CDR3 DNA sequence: TGTGCCACCGCCCAGGGGGAGAACACCGGGGAGCTGTTTTTT. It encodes CATAQGENTGELFF.

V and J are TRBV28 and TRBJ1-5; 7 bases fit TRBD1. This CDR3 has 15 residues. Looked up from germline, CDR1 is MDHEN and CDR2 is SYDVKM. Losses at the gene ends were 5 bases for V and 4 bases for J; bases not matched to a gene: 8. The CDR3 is CASSIREQGNQPQHF. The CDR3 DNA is TGTGCCAGCAGTATCCGGGAACAGGGGAATCAGCCCCAGCATTTT. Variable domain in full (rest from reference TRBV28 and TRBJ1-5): DVKVTQSSRYLVKRTGEKVFLECVQDMDHENMFWYRQDPGLGLRLIYFSYDVKMKEKGDIPEGYSVSREKKERFSLILESASTNQTSMYLCASSIREQGNQPQHFGDGTRLSIL.

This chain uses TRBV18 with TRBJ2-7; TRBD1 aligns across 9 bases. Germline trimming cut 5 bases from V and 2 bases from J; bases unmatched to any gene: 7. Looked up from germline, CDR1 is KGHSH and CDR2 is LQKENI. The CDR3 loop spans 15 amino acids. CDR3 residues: CASSAGTGPPYEQYF. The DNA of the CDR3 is TGTGCCAGCTCAGCCGGGACAGGGCCTCCCTACGAGCAGTACTTC.

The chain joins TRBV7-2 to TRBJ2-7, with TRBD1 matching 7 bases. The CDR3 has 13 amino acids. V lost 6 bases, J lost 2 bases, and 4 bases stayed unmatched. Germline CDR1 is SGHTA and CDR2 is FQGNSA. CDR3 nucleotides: TGTGCCAGCAGTCGTACAGGGGCCTACGAGCAGTACTTC. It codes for CASSRTGAYEQYF.

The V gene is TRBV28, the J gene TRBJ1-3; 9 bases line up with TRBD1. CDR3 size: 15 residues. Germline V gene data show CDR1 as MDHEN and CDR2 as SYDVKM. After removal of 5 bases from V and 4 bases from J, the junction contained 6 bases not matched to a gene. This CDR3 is CASSPGQGWGNTIYF. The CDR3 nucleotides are TGTGCCAGCAGTCCGGGACAGGGTTGGGGAAACACCATATATTTT.

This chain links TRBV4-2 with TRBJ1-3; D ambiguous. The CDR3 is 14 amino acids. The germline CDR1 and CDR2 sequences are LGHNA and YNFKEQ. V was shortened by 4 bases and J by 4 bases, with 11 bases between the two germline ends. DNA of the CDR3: TGTGCCAGCAGCCCCCCCCCAGAGGGAAACACCATATATTTT. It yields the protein CASSPPPEGNTIYF.

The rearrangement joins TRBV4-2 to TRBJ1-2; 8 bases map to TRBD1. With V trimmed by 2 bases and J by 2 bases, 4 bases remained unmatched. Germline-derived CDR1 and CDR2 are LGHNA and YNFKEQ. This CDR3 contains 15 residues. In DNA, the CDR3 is TGTGCCAGCAGCCAATGGAGACAGGGGAACTATGGCTACACCTTC. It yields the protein CASSQWRQGNYGYTF.